A selection of T cell receptor beta chains follows, all from one sample in a study of tumor-infiltrating lymphocytes in primary liver carcinoma. MiXCR was run by TCRdb on the multiplex PCR reads, yielding one entry per CDR3 protein. Of tens of thousands of distinct CDR3 sequences listed, 69% are singletons. Sample: tumor-adjacent normal liver tissue. The receptors here all came from a middle-aged man with primary liver carcinoma and hepatitis B virus infection. Both conserved end residues are part of each CDR3. The D gene is left open where the match is weak. Rows give clone size only sometimes, using once, few, many, or a class for an expanded clone.

D: NA; J: TRBJ1-5; V: TRBV7-9; size: NA; DNA: TGTGCCCGCAACTTAGGCGGTAGGTCGGAACAGCCCCAGCATTTT; CDR3: CARNLGGRSEQPQHF
D: NA; J: TRBJ2-3; V: TRBV12-3/TRBV12-4; size: NA; DNA: TGTGCCAGCAGGCCTACAGGTTCGGGGGATACGCAGTATTTT; CDR3: CASRPTGSGDTQYF
D: TRBD1; J: TRBJ2-7; V: TRBV5-4; size: many; DNA: TGTGCCAGCAGCTTAGGACAGGGTGGCTACGAGCAGTACTTC; CDR3: CASSLGQGGYEQYF
D: NA; J: TRBJ2-2; V: TRBV6-2/TRBV6-3; size: many; DNA: TGTGCCAGCACCATAGGGTCCCACCGGGAGCTGTTTTTT; CDR3: CASTIGSHRELFF
D: NA; J: TRBJ1-4; V: TRBV7-9; size: NA; DNA: TGTGCCAGCAGCTCCAGGGGCAGTGAAAAACTGTTTTTT; CDR3: CASSSRGSEKLFF
D: TRBD1; J: TRBJ2-7; V: TRBV11-2; size: NA; DNA: TGTGCCAGCAGGTCTCACTTTTCCGGGACAGCCTACGAGCAGTACTTC; CDR3: CASRSHFSGTAYEQYF
D: NA; J: TRBJ1-2; V: TRBV4-2; size: NA; DNA: TGTACCAGCAGCCAAGAGGCAGGGGTCGGATCTGGCTACACCTTC; CDR3: CTSSQEAGVGSGYTF
D: NA; J: TRBJ1-3; V: TRBV9; size: NA; DNA: TGTGCCAGCAGCCTAAGGGCCCAGGTTAGCTCTGGAAACACCATATATTTT; CDR3: CASSLRAQVSSGNTIYF
D: TRBD2; J: TRBJ2-7; V: TRBV4-1; size: NA; DNA: TGCGCCAGCAGCCCAGCGGGGGCGGGACACAGTTACGAGCAATACTTC; CDR3: CASSPAGAGHSYEQYF
D: NA; J: TRBJ1-1; V: TRBV6-1; size: NA; DNA: TGTGCCAGTAGTCCACGGACAATCATGAACACTGAAGCTTTCTTT; CDR3: CASSPRTIMNTEAFF
D: TRBD2; J: TRBJ2-5; V: TRBV11-2; size: NA; DNA: TGTGCCAGCACCTTAGATCAGTTGTCTAGCGGGAGAGGAGAGACCCAGTACTTC; CDR3: CASTLDQLSSGRGETQYF
D: TRBD1; J: TRBJ1-2; V: TRBV29-1; size: many; DNA: TGCAGCGTCCAGGGGGGAGGAGGCTACACCTTC; CDR3: CSVQGGGGYTF
D: NA; J: TRBJ2-7; V: TRBV10-1; size: NA; DNA: TGCGCCAGCAGGGAGCCGGCAAGACCATACGAGCAGTACTTC; CDR3: CASREPARPYEQYF
D: TRBD1; J: TRBJ2-1; V: TRBV4-1; size: NA; DNA: TGCGCCAGCAGCCATCGGGACAGGCAATACTACAATGAGCAGTTCTTC; CDR3: CASSHRDRQYYNEQFF
D: TRBD2; J: TRBJ2-3; V: TRBV11-2; size: many; DNA: TGTGCCAGCAGCTTAGAGGGACTAGTGTGGACAGATACGCAGTATTTT; CDR3: CASSLEGLVWTDTQYF
D: NA; J: TRBJ1-5; V: TRBV6-2/TRBV6-3; size: NA; DNA: TGTGCCAGTACCGCGCCCTATAGCAATCAGCCCCAGCATTTT; CDR3: CASTAPYSNQPQHF
D: TRBD1; J: TRBJ2-5; V: TRBV6-5; size: NA; DNA: TGTGCCAGCAGTTTCGGACAGGGGCAAGAGACCCAGTACTTC; CDR3: CASSFGQGQETQYF
D: NA; J: TRBJ2-7; V: TRBV6-5; size: NA; DNA: TGTGCCATCAGAGAATTGGGAGACTACGAGCAGTACTTC; CDR3: CAIRELGDYEQYF